Presented here are 2 T cell receptor beta chains from one specimen sequenced in a study of blood T cells in healthy people across ages. Sample-barcoded 5' priming and a J-beta primer mix drove a second PCR of about 6 to 12 cycles. TCRdb re-called the 5' RACE reads through MiXCR, storing one row per CDR3 protein. The sample includes about 620,000 distinct CDR3 sequences, 20% to 25% of them seen just once. Sequencing was carried out using blood. The receptors shown here come from a man in his 70s in good health.

Only a few counts were recorded for this clonotype. CDR3: CSVVEGAGRKLFF. The CDR3 DNA sequence: TGCAGCGTTGTAGAGGGGGCTGGGAGAAAACTGTTTTTT. V usage is TRBV29-1 and J usage is TRBJ1-4, with TRBD1 matching over 7 bases. The CDR3 has 13 residues. From germline, CDR1 is SQVTM and CDR2 ANQGSEA. Trimming cost V 4 bases and J 10 bases; bases outside gene matches: 9.

The chain has TRBV5-1 and TRBJ2-5; 9 bases match TRBD2. This CDR3 has 17 amino acids. Germline CDR1 SGHRS, CDR2 YFSETQ. V trimming: 0 bases; J trimming: 1 base; junction bases outside the gene matches: 7. In DNA form, the CDR3 reads TGCGCCAGCAGCTTGGGTTCGCTAGCGGGGCCCCAAGAGACCCAGTACTTC. Amino acids: CASSLGSLAGPQETQYF.